The 8 T cell receptor beta chains given below trace back to one sample, sequenced in a study of T-cell memory formation after mild COVID-19. TCRdb called the 5' RACE reads again in MiXCR, with one record for every CDR3 protein. The repertoire holds around 150,000 distinct CDR3 sequences, with around 30% as singletons. The sequenced sample consisted of PBMCs or a T cell subset sorted from them (not recorded which). These receptors were taken from an adult woman who had mild COVID-19 (a few samples of this study predate the infection). Cell type and time point are not known.

V and J are TRBV7-9 and TRBJ1-4, with a tentative D call TRBD1 (6 bases). Trimming left V 3 bases short and J 5 bases short, with 10 bases between. The CDR3 sequence is 14 residues long. Germline CDR1 reads SEHNR; CDR2 reads FQNEAQ (reference sequence). The CDR3 sequence is CASSFITGNEKLFF. DNA for the CDR3: TGTGCCAGCAGCTTCATTACAGGGAATGAAAAACTGTTTTTT.

This clonotype was counted only a few times. This chain joins TRBV18 and TRBJ1-2; TRBD1 aligns across 9 bases. The CDR3 length is 13 residues. Germline V gene lookup returns CDR1 KGHSH and CDR2 LQKENI. With V trimmed by 3 bases and J by 6 bases, 2 bases remained unmatched. CDR3 region: CASSPRTGDGYTF. CDR3 nucleotide sequence: TGTGCCAGCTCACCTCGGACAGGGGATGGCTACACCTTC.

This chain uses TRBV3-1 with TRBJ2-5; 8 nucleotides line up with TRBD1. Losses at the gene ends were 3 bases for V and 4 bases for J; bases not matched to a gene: 10. CDR1 and CDR2 from the germline V gene are LGHDT and YNNKEL (reference sequence). The CDR3 extends over 16 amino acids. The CDR3 DNA reads TGTGCCAGCAGCCATCTTACAGGGGGTCCGGGAGAGACCCAGTACTTC. This sequence encodes CASSHLTGGPGETQYF.

This clonotype was seen only a few times. V and J are TRBV7-9 and TRBJ2-7; D gene uncertain. Germline V gene data show CDR1 as SEHNR and CDR2 as FQNEAQ (reference sequence). CDR3 length: 15 residues. V lost 5 bases and J lost 3, with 17 bases in between. The CDR3 sequence: CASSPGRMADYEQYF. CDR3 nucleotide sequence: TGTGCCAGCAGCCCCGGGCGGATGGCGGACTACGAGCAGTACTTC.

This clonotype was counted a few times. CDR3 coding DNA: TGTGCCAGCAGTTACGCTCGAGGCGGCTACACCATATATTTT. Translating gives CASSYARGGYTIYF. The chain employs TRBV6-5 and TRBJ1-3; D unclear. The CDR3 is 14 residues long. V was shortened by 2 bases and J by 8 bases, with 13 bases between the two germline ends. Germline V gives CDR1 MNHEY, CDR2 SVGAGI.

This clonotype was picked up one time. The J gene is TRBJ2-3, the V gene TRBV10-3, with 7 bases identical to TRBD2. Germline CDR1 reads ENHRY; CDR2 reads SYGVKD. The CDR3 is made up of 12 amino acids. The V and J ends lost 10 bases and 2 bases, in that order; junction bases with no gene match: 3. The CDR3 DNA sequence: TGTGCCACCGGGGGGACCACAGATACGCAGTATTTT. Encoded protein: CATGGTTDTQYF.

This clonotype was seen only once. J is TRBJ1-6 and V is TRBV30, with 9 positions matching TRBD1. V shed 7 bases and J 7 bases; nucleotides not matched to a gene: 5. CDR1 is GTSNPN, CDR2 SVGIG, per germline (reference sequence). The CDR3 contains 13 residues. The CDR3 DNA reads TGTGCCTTTTCCGGGACAGGGAATTCACCCCTCCACTTT. Translated: CAFSGTGNSPLHF.

The rearrangement joins TRBV6-2 or TRBV6-3 to TRBJ2-3; maybe TRBD2 (6 bases). Trimming removed 5 bases from V and 8 bases from J, with 20 bases in between. CDR1 MNHEY and CDR2 SVGEGT come from the germline V gene. This CDR3 is built from 15 residues. The chain's CDR3 is CASSPREVQIGTQYF. CDR3 nucleotides: TGTGCCAGCAGTCCGAGGGAGGTTCAGATCGGTACGCAGTATTTT.